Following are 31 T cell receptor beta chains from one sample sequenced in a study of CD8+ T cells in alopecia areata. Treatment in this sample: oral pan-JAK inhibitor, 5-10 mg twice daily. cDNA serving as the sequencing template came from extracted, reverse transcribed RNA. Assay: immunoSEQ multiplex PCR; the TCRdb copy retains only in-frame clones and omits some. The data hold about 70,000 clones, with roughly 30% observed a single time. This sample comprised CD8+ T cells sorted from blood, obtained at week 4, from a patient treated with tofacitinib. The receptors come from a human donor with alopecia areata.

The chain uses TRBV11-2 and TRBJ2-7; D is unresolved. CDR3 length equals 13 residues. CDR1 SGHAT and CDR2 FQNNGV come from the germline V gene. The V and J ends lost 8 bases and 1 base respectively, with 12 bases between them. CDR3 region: CASGWGVSYEQYF. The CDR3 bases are TGTGCCAGCGGGTGGGGTGTATCCTACGAGCAGTACTTC.

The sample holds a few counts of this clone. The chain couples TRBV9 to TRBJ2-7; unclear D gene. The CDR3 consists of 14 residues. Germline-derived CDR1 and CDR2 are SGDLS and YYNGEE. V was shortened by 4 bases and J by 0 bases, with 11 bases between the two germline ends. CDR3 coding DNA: TGTGCCAGCAGCTCGGCCGGAAGCTCCTACGAGCAGTACTTC. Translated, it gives CASSSAGSSYEQYF.

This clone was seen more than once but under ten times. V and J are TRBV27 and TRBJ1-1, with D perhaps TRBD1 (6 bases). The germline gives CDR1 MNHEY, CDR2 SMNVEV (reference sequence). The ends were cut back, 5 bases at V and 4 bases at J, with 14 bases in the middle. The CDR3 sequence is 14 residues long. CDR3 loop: CASSQITGPTEAFF. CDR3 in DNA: TGTGCCAGCAGTCAAATTACAGGGCCCACTGAAGCTTTCTTT.

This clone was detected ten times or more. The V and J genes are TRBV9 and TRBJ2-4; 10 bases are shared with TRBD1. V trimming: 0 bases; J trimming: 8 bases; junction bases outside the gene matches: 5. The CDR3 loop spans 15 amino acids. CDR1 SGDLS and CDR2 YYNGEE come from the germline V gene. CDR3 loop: CASSVEGTGDDIQYF. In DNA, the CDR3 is TGTGCCAGCAGCGTAGAGGGGACAGGGGATGACATTCAGTACTTC. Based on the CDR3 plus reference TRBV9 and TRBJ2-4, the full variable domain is DSGVTQTPKHLITATGQRVTLRCSPRSGDLSVYWYQQSLDQGLQFLIQYYNGEERAKGNILERFSAQQFPDLHSELNLSSLELGDSALYFCASSVEGTGDDIQYFGAGTRLSVL.

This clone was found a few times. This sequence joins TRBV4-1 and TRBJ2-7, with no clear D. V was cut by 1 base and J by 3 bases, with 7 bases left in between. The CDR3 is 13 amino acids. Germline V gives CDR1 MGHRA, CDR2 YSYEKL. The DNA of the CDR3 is TGCGCCAGCAGCCAAGCGCTCCGCTACGAGCAGTACTTC. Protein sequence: CASSQALRYEQYF.

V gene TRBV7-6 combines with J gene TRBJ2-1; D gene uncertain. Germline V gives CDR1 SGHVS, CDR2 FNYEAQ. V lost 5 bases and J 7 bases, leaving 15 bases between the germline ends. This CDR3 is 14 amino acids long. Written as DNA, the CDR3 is TGTGCCAGCAGCCCCGAAGCTGGGCGTAATGAGCAGTTCTTC. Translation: CASSPEAGRNEQFF. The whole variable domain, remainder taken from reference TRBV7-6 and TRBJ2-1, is GAGVSQSPRYKVTKRGQDVALRCDPISGHVSLYWYRQALGQGPEFLTYFNYEAQQDKSGLPNDRFSAERPEGSISTLTIQRTEQRDSAMYRCASSPEAGRNEQFFGPGTRLTVL.

The CDR3 DNA is TGTGCCAGCAGCACACCCGGGACAGCTTACTACGAGCAGTACTTC. It specifies CASSTPGTAYYEQYF. V gene TRBV7-3 combines with J gene TRBJ2-7, with TRBD1 identical over 7 bases. The trim removed 5 bases at V and 3 bases at J, leaving 10 bases unmatched. The CDR3 totals 15 residues. Germline lookup yields CDR1 SGHTA and CDR2 FQGTGA.

The CDR3 DNA reads TGCGCCAGCAGCACAGGACTAGCGGGGGAAAAAAACATTCAGTACTTC. It is translated as CASSTGLAGEKNIQYF. V and J are TRBV5-1 and TRBJ2-4, with 13 bases identical to TRBD2. CDR3 size: 16 residues. With V trimmed by 4 bases and J by 4 bases, 5 bases remained unmatched. Germline loops: CDR1 SGHRS, CDR2 YFSETQ.

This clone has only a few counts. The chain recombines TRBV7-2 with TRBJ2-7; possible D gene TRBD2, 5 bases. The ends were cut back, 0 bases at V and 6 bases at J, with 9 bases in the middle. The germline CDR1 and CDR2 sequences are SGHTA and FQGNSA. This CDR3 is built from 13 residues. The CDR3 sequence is CASSLAGVSEQYF. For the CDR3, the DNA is TGTGCCAGCAGCTTAGCGGGAGTAAGCGAGCAGTACTTC.

The CDR3 loop is CSVRQGSDYGYTF. The CDR3 DNA follows: TGCAGCGTTCGTCAGGGGTCGGACTATGGCTACACCTTC. The J gene is TRBJ1-2, the V gene TRBV29-1; perhaps TRBD1 as D (6 bases). The CDR3 is 13 amino acids. Looked up from germline, CDR1 is SQVTM and CDR2 is ANQGSEA. Trimming took off 5 bases at V and 3 bases at J, with 13 bases between the two ends.

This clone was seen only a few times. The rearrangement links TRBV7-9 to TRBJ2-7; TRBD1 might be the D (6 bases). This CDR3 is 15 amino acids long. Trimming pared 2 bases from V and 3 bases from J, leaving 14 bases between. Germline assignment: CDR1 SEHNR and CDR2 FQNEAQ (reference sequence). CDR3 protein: CASSLSKTGGYEQYF. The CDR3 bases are TGTGCCAGCAGCTTATCCAAGACAGGAGGCTACGAGCAGTACTTC. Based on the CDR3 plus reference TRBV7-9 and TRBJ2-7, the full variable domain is DTGVSQNPRHKITKRGQNVTFRCDPISEHNRLYWYRQTLGQGPEFLTYFQNEAQLEKSRLLSDRFSAERPKGSFSTLEIQRTEQGDSAMYLCASSLSKTGGYEQYFGPGTRLTVT.

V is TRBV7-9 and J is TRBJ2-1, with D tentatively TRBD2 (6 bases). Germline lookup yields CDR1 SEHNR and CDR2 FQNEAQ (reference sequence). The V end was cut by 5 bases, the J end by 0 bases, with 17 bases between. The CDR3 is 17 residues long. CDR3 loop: CASSHRDFGGSYNEQFF. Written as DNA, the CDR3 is TGTGCCAGCAGCCACCGGGACTTCGGTGGCTCCTACAATGAGCAGTTCTTC.

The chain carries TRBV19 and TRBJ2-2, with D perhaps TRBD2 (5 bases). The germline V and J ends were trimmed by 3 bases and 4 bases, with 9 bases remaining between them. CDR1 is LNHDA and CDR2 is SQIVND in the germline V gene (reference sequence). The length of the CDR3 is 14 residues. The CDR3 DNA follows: TGTGCCAGTAGTATCGGGAAGGGCACCGGGGAGCTGTTTTTT. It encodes CASSIGKGTGELFF.

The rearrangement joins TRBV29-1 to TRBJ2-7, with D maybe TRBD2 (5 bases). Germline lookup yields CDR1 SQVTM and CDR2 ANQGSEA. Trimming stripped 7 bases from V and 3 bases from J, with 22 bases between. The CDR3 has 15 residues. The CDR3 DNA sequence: TGCAGCGCCACCCCTTCCGGGGTAGGAGGCTACGAGCAGTACTTC. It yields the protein CSATPSGVGGYEQYF.

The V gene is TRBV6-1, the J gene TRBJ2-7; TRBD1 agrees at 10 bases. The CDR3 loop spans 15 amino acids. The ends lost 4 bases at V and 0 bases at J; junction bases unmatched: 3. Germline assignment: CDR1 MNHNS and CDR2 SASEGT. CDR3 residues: CASSVGQGDSYEQYF. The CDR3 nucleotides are TGTGCCAGCAGTGTCGGACAGGGGGACTCCTACGAGCAGTACTTC.

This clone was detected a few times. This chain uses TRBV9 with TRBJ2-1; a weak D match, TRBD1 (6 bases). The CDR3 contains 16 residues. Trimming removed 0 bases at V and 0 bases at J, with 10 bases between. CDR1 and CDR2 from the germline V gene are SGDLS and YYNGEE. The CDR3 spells CASSVEGESSYNEQFF. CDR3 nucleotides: TGTGCCAGCAGCGTAGAGGGGGAGAGCTCCTACAATGAGCAGTTCTTC. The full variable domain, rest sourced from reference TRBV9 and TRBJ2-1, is DSGVTQTPKHLITATGQRVTLRCSPRSGDLSVYWYQQSLDQGLQFLIQYYNGEERAKGNILERFSAQQFPDLHSELNLSSLELGDSALYFCASSVEGESSYNEQFFGPGTRLTVL.

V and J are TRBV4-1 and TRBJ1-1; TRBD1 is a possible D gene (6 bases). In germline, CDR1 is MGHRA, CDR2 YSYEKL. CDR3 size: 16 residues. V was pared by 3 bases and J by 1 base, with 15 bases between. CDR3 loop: CASSHASGAENTEAFF. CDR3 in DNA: TGCGCCAGCAGCCACGCATCGGGGGCGGAGAACACTGAAGCTTTCTTT.

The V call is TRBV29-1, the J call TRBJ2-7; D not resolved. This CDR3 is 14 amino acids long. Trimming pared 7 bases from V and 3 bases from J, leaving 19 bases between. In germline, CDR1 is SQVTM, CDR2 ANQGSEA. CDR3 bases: TGCAGCGCCATGGTGACAAGGCAAAACTACGAGCAGTACTTC. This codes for CSAMVTRQNYEQYF.

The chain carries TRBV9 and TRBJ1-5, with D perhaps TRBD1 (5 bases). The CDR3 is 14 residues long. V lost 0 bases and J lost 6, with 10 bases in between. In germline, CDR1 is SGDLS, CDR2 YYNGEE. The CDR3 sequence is CASSVDGAGQPQHF. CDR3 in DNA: TGTGCCAGCAGCGTAGATGGGGCCGGTCAGCCCCAGCATTTT.

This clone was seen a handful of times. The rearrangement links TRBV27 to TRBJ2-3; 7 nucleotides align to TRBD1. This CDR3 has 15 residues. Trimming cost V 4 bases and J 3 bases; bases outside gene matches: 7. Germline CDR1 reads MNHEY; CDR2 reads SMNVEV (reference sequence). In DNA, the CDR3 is TGTGCCAGCAGTTCGGGACAGCGAGGAACAGATACGCAGTATTTT. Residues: CASSSGQRGTDTQYF.

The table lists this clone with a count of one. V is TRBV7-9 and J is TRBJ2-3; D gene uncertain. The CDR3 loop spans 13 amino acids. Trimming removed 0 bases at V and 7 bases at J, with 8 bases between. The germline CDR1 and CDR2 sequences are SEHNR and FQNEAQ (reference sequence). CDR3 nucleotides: TGTGCCAGCAGCTTAGCTCCGGATTATACGCAGTATTTT. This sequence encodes CASSLAPDYTQYF.

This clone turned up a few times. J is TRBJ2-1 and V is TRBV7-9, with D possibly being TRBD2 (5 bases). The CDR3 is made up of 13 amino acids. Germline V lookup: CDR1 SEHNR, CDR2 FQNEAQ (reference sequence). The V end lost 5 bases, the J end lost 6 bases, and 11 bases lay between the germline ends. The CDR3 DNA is TGTGCCAGCAGCCCCAGCGGCTCCAATGAGCAGTTCTTC. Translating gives CASSPSGSNEQFF.

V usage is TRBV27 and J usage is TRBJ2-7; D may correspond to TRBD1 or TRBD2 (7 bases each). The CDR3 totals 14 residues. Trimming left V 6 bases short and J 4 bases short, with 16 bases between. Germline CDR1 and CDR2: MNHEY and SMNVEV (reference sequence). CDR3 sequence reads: CASSLSGTEYEQYF. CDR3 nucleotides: TGTGCCAGCAGCTTAAGCGGGACAGAGTACGAGCAGTACTTC.

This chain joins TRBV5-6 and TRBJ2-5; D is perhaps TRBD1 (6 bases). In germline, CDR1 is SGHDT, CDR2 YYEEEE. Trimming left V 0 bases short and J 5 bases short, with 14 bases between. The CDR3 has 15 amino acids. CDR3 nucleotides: TGTGCCAGCAGCTTGGCCAAGTCAGGGGCGGAGACCCAGTACTTC. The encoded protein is CASSLAKSGAETQYF.

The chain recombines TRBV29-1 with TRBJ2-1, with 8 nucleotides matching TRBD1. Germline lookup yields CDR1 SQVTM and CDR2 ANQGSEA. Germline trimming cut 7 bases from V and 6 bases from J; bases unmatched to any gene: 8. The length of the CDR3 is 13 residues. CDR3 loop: CSARQGLGNEQFF. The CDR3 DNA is TGCAGCGCTAGACAGGGGTTGGGCAATGAGCAGTTCTTC.

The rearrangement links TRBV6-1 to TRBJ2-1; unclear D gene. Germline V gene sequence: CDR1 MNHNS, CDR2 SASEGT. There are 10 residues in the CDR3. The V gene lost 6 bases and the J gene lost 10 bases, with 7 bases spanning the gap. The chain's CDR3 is CASSYGEQFF. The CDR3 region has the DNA TGTGCCAGCAGCTACGGAGAGCAGTTCTTC.

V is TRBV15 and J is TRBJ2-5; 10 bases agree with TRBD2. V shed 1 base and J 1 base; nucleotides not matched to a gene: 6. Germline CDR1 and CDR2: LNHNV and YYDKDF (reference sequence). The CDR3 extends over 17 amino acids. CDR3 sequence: CATSRAASGSAQETQYF. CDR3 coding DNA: TGTGCCACCAGCAGAGCGGCTAGCGGGAGTGCCCAAGAGACCCAGTACTTC.

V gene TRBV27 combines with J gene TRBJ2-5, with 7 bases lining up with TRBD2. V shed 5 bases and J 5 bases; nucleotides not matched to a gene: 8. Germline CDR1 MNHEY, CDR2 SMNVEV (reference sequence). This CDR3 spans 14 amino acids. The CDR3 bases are TGTGCCAGCAGTGTCGCCGGGGGAGGGGAGACCCAGTACTTC. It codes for CASSVAGGGETQYF.

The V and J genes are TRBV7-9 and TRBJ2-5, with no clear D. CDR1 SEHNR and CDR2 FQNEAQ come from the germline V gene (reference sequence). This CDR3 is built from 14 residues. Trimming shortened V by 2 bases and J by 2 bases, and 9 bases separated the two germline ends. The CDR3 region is CASSLSSPQETQYF. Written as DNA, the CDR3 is TGTGCCAGCAGCTTATCGTCACCGCAAGAGACCCAGTACTTC.

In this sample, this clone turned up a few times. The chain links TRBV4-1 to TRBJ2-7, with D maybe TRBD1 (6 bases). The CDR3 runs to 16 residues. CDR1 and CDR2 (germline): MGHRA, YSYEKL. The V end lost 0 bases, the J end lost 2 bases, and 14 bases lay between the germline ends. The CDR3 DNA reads TGCGCCAGCAGCCAAGATCGGGCAGGGGCCACCTACGAGCAGTACTTC. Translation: CASSQDRAGATYEQYF.

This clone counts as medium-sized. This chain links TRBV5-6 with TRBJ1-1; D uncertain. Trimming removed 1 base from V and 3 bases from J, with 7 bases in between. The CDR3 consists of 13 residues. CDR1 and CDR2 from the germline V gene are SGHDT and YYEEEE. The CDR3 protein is CASSLMDYTEAFF. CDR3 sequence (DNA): TGTGCCAGCAGCTTGATGGACTACACTGAAGCTTTCTTT.